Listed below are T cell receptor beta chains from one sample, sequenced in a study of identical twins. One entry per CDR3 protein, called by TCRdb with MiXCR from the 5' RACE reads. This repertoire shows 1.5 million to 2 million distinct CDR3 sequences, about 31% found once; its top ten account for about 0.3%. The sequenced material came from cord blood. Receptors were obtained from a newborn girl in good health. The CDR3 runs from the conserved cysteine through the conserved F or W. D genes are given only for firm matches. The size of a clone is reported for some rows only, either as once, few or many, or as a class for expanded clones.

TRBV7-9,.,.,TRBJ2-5,TGTGCCAGCAGCCCCAGGTTAGGGGACGGCGAAGAGACCCAGAACTTC,CASSPRLGDGEETQNF
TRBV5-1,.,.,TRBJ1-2,TGCGCCAGCAGCTTGTACGTCCACAGGGCAGCTAACTATGGCTACACCTTC,CASSLYVHRAANYGYTF
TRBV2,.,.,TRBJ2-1,TGTGCCAGCAGGAGGACAGGGACGGGAGGTACCTACAATGAGCAGTTCTTC,CASRRTGTGGTYNEQFF
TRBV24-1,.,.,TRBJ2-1,TGTGCCACCAGTGATCGGCTAGCGCGAGGGGACAATGAGCAGTTCTTC,CATSDRLARGDNEQFF
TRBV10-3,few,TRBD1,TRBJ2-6,TGTGCCATCAGTGAAAGGGACAGGTCCTCTGGGGCCAACGTCCTGACTTTC,CAISERDRSSGANVLTF
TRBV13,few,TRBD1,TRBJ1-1,TGTGCCAGCAGCTTAGGCCACAGGGGTTCGGGGAACACTGAAGCTTTCTTT,CASSLGHRGSGNTEAFF
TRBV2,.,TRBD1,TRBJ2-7,TGTGCCAGCAGTGAAGACGGACAGGGGTCCTACGAGCAGTACTTC,CASSEDGQGSYEQYF
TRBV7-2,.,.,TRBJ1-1,TGTGCCAGCAGCTCTTTCTTGGAGCCTGAAGCTTTCTTT,CASSSFLEPEAFF
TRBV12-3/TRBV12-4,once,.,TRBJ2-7,TGTGCCAGCAGTTTAATGGAGGGCCACGAGCAGTACTTC,CASSLMEGHEQYF
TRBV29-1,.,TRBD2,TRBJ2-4,TGCAGCGTTGATGCAGGCGGGAGTGTTGGAGAGCAGTACTTC,CSVDAGGSVGEQYF
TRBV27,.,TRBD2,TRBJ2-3,TGTGCCAGCAGTTTAGCGGGGGGTTTTCTCACAGATACGCAGTATTTT,CASSLAGGFLTDTQYF
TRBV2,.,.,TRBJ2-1,TGTGCCAGCAGTGGAGGCTCCTACAATGGGCAGTTCTTC,CASSGGSYNGQFF
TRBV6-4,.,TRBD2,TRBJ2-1,TGTTCAAGACCACTAGCGGGGGGGCCTTATGAGCAGTTCTTC,CSRPLAGGPYEQFF
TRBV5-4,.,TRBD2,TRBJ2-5,TGTGCCAGCAGCATCAGGACTAGCGGGAGCAGAGAGACCCAGTACTTC,CASSIRTSGSRETQYF
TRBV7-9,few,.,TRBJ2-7,TGTGCCAGCAGTGGACTGAGCTCCTACAATGAGCAGTACTTC,CASSGLSSYNEQYF
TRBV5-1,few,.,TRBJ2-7,TGCGCCAGCAGCTTCAGCATTTACGAGCAGTACTTC,CASSFSIYEQYF
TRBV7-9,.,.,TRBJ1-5,TGTGCCAGCAGCTTAATGGGGGACGGGGTTCAGCCCCAGCATTTT,CASSLMGDGVQPQHF
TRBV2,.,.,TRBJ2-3,TGTGCCAGCAGTGCGGGGGCCCTCACAGATACGCAGTATTTT,CASSAGALTDTQYF
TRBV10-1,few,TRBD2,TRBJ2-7,TGCGCCAGCAGTGGCAGCGGGGCCTTCTACGAGCAGTACTTC,CASSGSGAFYEQYF
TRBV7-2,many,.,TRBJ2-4,TGTGCCAGCAGCTTTTTAAGGGGCCCCCTAGCCAAAAACATTCAGTACTTC,CASSFLRGPLAKNIQYF
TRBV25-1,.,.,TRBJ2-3,TGTGCCAGCAGTGAAATGTCAGACCGAACTTCAGGGGCGCAGTATTTT,CASSEMSDRTSGAQYF
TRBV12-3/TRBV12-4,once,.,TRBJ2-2,TGTGCCAGCAGCCCCTGGTGGACCGGTACCGGGGAGCTGTTTTTT,CASSPWWTGTGELFF
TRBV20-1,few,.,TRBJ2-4,TGCAGTGCCGAGACCGCTTCTAGATACAATGAGCAGTACTTC,CSAETASRYNEQYF
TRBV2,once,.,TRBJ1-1,TGTGCCAGCAGTGACATCATGGGGGGGGGCGTCACTGAAGCTTTCTTT,CASSDIMGGGVTEAFF
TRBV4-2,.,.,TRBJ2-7,TGTGCCAGCAGCCAATCCGCGCTGAACTCCTACAATGAGCAGTACTTC,CASSQSALNSYNEQYF
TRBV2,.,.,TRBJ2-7,TGTGCCAGCATCCTGGGGCGGGACGAGCAGTACTTC,CASILGRDEQYF
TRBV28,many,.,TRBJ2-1,TGTGCCGGGTCGACAGGATACAATGAGCAGTTCTTC,CAGSTGYNEQFF
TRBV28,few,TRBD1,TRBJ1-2,TGTGCCAGCAGTTTCCCCACAGGGGACTATGGCTACACCTTC,CASSFPTGDYGYTF
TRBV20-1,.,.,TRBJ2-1,TGCAGTGCTAGCCATATATACAATGAGCAGTTCTTC,CSASHIYNEQFF
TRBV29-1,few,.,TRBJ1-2,TGCAGCGTTGGGCGTCCACGCTATGGCTACACCTTC,CSVGRPRYGYTF
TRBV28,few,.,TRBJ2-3,TGTGCCAGCAGTCCCGGTGTAGCGTCCGGGGATACGCAGTATTTT,CASSPGVASGDTQYF
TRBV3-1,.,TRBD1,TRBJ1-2,TGTGCCAGCAGCCAACTCCCAGGGGGAGCCTATGGCTACACCTTC,CASSQLPGGAYGYTF
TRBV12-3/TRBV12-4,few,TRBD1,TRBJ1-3,TGTGCCAGCAGTTCGGACAGGGACGGAAACACCATATATTTT,CASSSDRDGNTIYF
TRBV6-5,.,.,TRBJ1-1,TGTGCCAGCAGTTTTTCCCTCGGAGGGACCACTGAAGCTTTCTTT,CASSFSLGGTTEAFF
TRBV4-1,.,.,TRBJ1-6,TGCGCCAGCAGCCATGACTATAATTCACCCCTCCACTTT,CASSHDYNSPLHF
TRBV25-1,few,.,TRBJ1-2,TGTGCCAGCAGTGAATCCCTACGAGGAGGCTACACCTTC,CASSESLRGGYTF
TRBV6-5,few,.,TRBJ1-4,TGTGCCAGCAGTCCAGGGAGGGGTGAAAAACTGTTTTTT,CASSPGRGEKLFF
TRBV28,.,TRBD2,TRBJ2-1,TGTGCCAGCAGGCGGACTAGCGGGATACCACACAATGAGCAGTTCTTC,CASRRTSGIPHNEQFF
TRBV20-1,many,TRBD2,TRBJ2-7,TGCAGTGCTAGACGACTAGCGGGGACCTACGAGCAGTACTTC,CSARRLAGTYEQYF
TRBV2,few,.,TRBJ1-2,TGTGCCAGCAGTGGGGCCCCAGGGAGTGGCTACACCTTC,CASSGAPGSGYTF
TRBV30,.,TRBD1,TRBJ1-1,TGTGCCTGGGGACAGGGCACTGAAGCTTTCTTT,CAWGQGTEAFF
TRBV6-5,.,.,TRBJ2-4,TGTGCCAGCAGTTACTCAGGTTATGCCACAGACAAAAACATTCAGTACTTC,CASSYSGYATDKNIQYF
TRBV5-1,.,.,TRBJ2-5,TGCGCCAGCAGCTCCGGGCGGGGTGGACAAGAGACCCAGTACTTC,CASSSGRGGQETQYF